The 19 T cell receptor beta chains below come from one sample, sequenced in a study of cytomegalovirus exposure and HLA in healthy donors (dated by TCRdb to the late 2010s). Receptor libraries were prepared by the immunoSEQ multiplex PCR assay. The multiplex PCR relied on a mix of 60 forward primers for TCR Vbeta segments and 13 reverse primers for TCR Jbeta segments. In TCRdb, the immuneACCESS table is reduced to in-frame sequences with V and J assigned. These tables do not hold every clone; where another copy was compared, an unresolved V gene accounts for under half, and the others remain unexplained. Within this sample are roughly 140,000 clones, with about 88% of them counted one time only. 2% to 2.5% of the sample is in the top ten clones. The sample comprised PBMCs. The receptor set was obtained from a woman between 18 and 29 years old in good health and CMV-seronegative.

The genes are TRBV7-2 and TRBJ1-5; TRBD1 is a possible D gene (5 bases). V was clipped by 8 bases and J by 6 bases, with 17 bases between them. This CDR3 region has 14 residues. The V gene's germline CDR1 is SGHTA and CDR2 FQGNSA. CDR3 loop: CASSRGGITQPQHF. The DNA for the CDR3 is TGTGCCAGCTCAAGGGGAGGGATTACTCAGCCCCAGCATTTT.

V usage is TRBV19 and J usage is TRBJ1-2; TRBD1 is a possible D gene (5 bases). Trimming removed 4 bases from V and 4 bases from J, with 10 bases in between. The CDR3 has 13 residues. Germline V gives CDR1 LNHDA, CDR2 SQIVND (reference sequence). The CDR3 protein is CASSTGGIYGYTF. CDR3 coding DNA: TGTGCCAGTAGTACGGGGGGAATCTATGGCTACACCTTC.

This sequence joins TRBV7-2 and TRBJ2-1; TRBD1 matches 10 bases. The CDR3 extends over 15 amino acids. Germline V gene data show CDR1 as SGHTA and CDR2 as FQGNSA. With V trimmed by 2 bases and J by 6 bases, 4 bases remained unmatched. The CDR3 region is CASSLWGQGINEQFF. The CDR3 DNA is TGTGCCAGCAGCTTATGGGGACAGGGGATCAATGAGCAGTTCTTC.

The chain combines TRBV19 with TRBJ2-5; D uncertain. Looked up from germline, CDR1 is LNHDA and CDR2 is SQIVND (reference sequence). The CDR3 has 13 residues. The ends were cut back, 4 bases at V and 7 bases at J, with 13 bases in the middle. The CDR3 coding sequence is TGTGCCAGTAGTAATGTCTCCCCGGGGACCCAGTACTTC. It yields the protein CASSNVSPGTQYF. The full variable domain, in which reference TRBV19 and TRBJ2-5 provide the parts outside the CDR3, is DGGITQSPKYLFRKEGQNVTLSCEQNLNHDAMYWYRQDPGQGLRLIYYSQIVNDFQKGDIAEGYSVSREKKESFPLTVTSAQKNPTAFYLCASSNVSPGTQYFGPGTRLLVL.

This CDR3 is CASSVLPSGETQYF. The CDR3 DNA reads TGTGCCAGCAGCGTATTACCCTCAGGGGAGACCCAGTACTTC. This chain connects TRBV9 to TRBJ2-5, with D perhaps TRBD1 (5 bases). From germline, CDR1 is SGDLS and CDR2 YYNGEE. CDR3 size: 14 residues. Trimming stripped 1 base from V and 5 bases from J, with 12 bases between.

V gene TRBV6-5 combines with J gene TRBJ2-1, with 8 bases that match TRBD2. Trimming at V came to 2 bases and at J to 5 bases, leaving 2 bases not matched to a gene. The CDR3 contains 14 residues. Germline values: CDR1 MNHEY, CDR2 SVGAGI. The CDR3 DNA sequence: TGTGCCAGCAGTTACGAAGCGGGGGACAATGAGCAGTTCTTC. Its protein is CASSYEAGDNEQFF.

This clone was counted between two and nine times. The rearrangement links TRBV7-2 to TRBJ2-7; TRBD2 matches at 10 bases. The germline V gene has CDR1 SGHTA and CDR2 FQGNSA. Trimming cost V 0 bases and J 3 bases; bases outside gene matches: 11. The CDR3 contains 18 residues. This CDR3 is CASSLAATSGTTHYEQYF. CDR3 DNA sequence: TGTGCCAGCAGCTTAGCGGCCACTAGCGGGACAACCCACTACGAGCAGTACTTC. The variable domain in full, completed from reference TRBV7-2 and TRBJ2-7, reads GAGVSQSPSNKVTEKGKDVELRCDPISGHTALYWYRQSLGQGLEFLIYFQGNSAPDKSGLPSDRFSAERTGGSVSTLTIQRTQQEDSAVYLCASSLAATSGTTHYEQYFGPGTRLTVT.

The genes are TRBV4-3 and TRBJ2-1, with 15 bases that match TRBD2. With 4 bases clipped from V and 4 bases from J, the junction kept 8 bases outside the gene matches. The CDR3 totals 18 residues. Germline-derived CDR1 and CDR2 are LGHNA and YSLEER. CDR3: CASSRGTSGGLDYNEQFF. In DNA, the CDR3 is TGCGCCAGCAGCCGGGGGACTAGCGGGGGGCTGGATTACAATGAGCAGTTCTTC.

The rearrangement joins TRBV7-8 to TRBJ1-1, with no clear D. The ends were cut back, 1 base at V and 8 bases at J, with 5 bases in the middle. This CDR3 region has 11 residues. Germline CDR1 and CDR2: SGHVS and FQNEAQ. The chain's CDR3 is CASSLVREAFF. The CDR3 bases are TGTGCCAGCAGCTTAGTTCGGGAAGCTTTCTTT.

The chain links TRBV6-6 to TRBJ1-2; no definite D call. Looked up from germline, CDR1 is MNHNY and CDR2 is SVGAGI (reference sequence). The CDR3 extends over 12 amino acids. V dropped 2 bases and J dropped 7 bases, with 8 bases sitting between them. Here the CDR3 DNA reads TGTGCCAGCAGTTACGGGGAGGGTGGCTACACCTTC. Translated, it gives CASSYGEGGYTF.

This chain uses TRBV9 with TRBJ2-2, with D possibly being TRBD1 (5 bases). Germline V gives CDR1 SGDLS, CDR2 YYNGEE. Deletions cut 4 bases from V and 4 bases from J, with 14 bases between. CDR3 length equals 15 residues. In DNA, the CDR3 is TGTGCCAGCAGCTCCGGGCAGGGCGGCACCGGGGAGCTGTTTTTT. Translated, it gives CASSSGQGGTGELFF.

This clone was seen only a few times. In DNA form, the CDR3 reads TGTGCCAGCAGCTTAGAAAAGGACAGGGGGTACCATAGCAATCAGCCCCAGCATTTT. Its protein product is CASSLEKDRGYHSNQPQHF. This rearrangement joins TRBV13 to TRBJ1-5, with 10 positions matching TRBD1. Germline values: CDR1 PRHDT, CDR2 FYEKMQ (reference sequence). The CDR3 has 19 amino acids. V dropped 1 base and J dropped 0; count of bases not matched to a gene: 9.

This chain connects TRBV29-1 to TRBJ1-6, with TRBD1 matching 9 bases. Germline CDR1 SQVTM, CDR2 ANQGSEA. V gave up 4 bases and J gave up 7 bases; unmatched junction bases: 5. The CDR3 is 14 residues long. The CDR3 loop is CSVGLGTGNSPLHF. The CDR3 bases are TGCAGCGTTGGCCTCGGGACAGGGAATTCACCCCTCCACTTT.

The chain joins TRBV10-3 to TRBJ1-4, with D maybe TRBD1 (6 bases). The ends were cut back, 7 bases at V and 3 bases at J, with 9 bases in the middle. The germline V gene has CDR1 ENHRY and CDR2 SYGVKD. CDR3 length: 13 amino acids. This chain's CDR3 is CAINGGPNEKLFF. As DNA, the CDR3 is TGTGCCATCAATGGGGGCCCTAATGAAAAACTGTTTTTT.

This chain links TRBV15 with TRBJ2-3; a weak D match, TRBD2 (7 bases). The CDR3 extends over 14 amino acids. Germline loops: CDR1 LNHNV, CDR2 YYDKDF (reference sequence). V lost 11 bases and J lost 0, with 15 bases in between. The CDR3 nucleotides read TGTGCCTCAGGGAGGGGGGGGAGCACAGATACGCAGTATTTT. Residues: CASGRGGSTDTQYF. The variable domain in full, completed from reference TRBV15 and TRBJ2-3, reads DAMVIQNPRYQVTQFGKPVTLSCSQTLNHNVMYWYQQKSSQAPKLLFHYYDKDFNNEADTPDNFQSRRPNTSFCFLDIRSPGLGDTAMYLCASGRGGSTDTQYFGPGTRLTVL.

This chain joins TRBV7-9 and TRBJ2-7; D possibly corresponds to TRBD2 (5 bases). Germline V lookup: CDR1 SEHNR, CDR2 FQNEAQ (reference sequence). Trimming pared 6 bases from V and 4 bases from J, leaving 16 bases between. CDR3 size: 14 residues. In DNA form, the CDR3 reads TGTGCCAGCAGTCCAGGACTCCTGGGGTACGAGCAGTACTTC. Amino acid sequence: CASSPGLLGYEQYF.

V is TRBV6-5 and J is TRBJ2-7, with TRBD1 identical over 8 bases. The CDR3 length is 15 residues. Germline values: CDR1 MNHEY, CDR2 SVGAGI. V lost 5 bases and J lost 6; bases outside the gene matches: 12. The CDR3 coding sequence is TGTGCCAGCAGTCCCCGAGACAGGGGTTTGTTCGAGCAGTACTTC. Translated: CASSPRDRGLFEQYF.

This clone has only a few counts. V is TRBV7-8 and J is TRBJ2-2; D is undetermined. The germline V and J ends were trimmed by 5 bases and 6 bases, with 19 bases remaining between them. Germline V lookup: CDR1 SGHVS, CDR2 FQNEAQ. This CDR3 has 16 residues. The CDR3 DNA follows: TGTGCCAGCAGCCCCTTTACGGGTGACGTCGCCGGGGAGCTGTTTTTT. It is translated as CASSPFTGDVAGELFF. The full variable domain, in which reference TRBV7-8 and TRBJ2-2 provide the parts outside the CDR3, is GAGVSQSPRYKVAKRGQDVALRCDPISGHVSLFWYQQALGQGPEFLTYFQNEAQLDKSGLPSDRFFAERPEGSVSTLKIQRTQQEDSAVYLCASSPFTGDVAGELFFGEGSRLTVL.

The gene calls are TRBV29-1 and TRBJ1-1; D not resolved. V lost 6 bases and J 0 bases, leaving 11 bases between the germline ends. CDR3 length: 13 amino acids. CDR1 is SQVTM and CDR2 is ANQGSEA in the germline V gene. CDR3 region: CSVTALLNTEAFF. The DNA for the CDR3 is TGCAGCGTGACTGCGCTACTGAACACTGAAGCTTTCTTT.